Listed here are 20 T cell receptor beta chains from one sample, sequenced in a study of CD8 T cells in Susac syndrome. RNA totalling about 0.45 to 1 ug underwent reverse transcription with random hexamers. TCRdb fed the immunoSEQ multiplex PCR reads into MiXCR, producing one record per CDR3 protein. Of fewer than 200,000 distinct CDR3 sequences in the sample, 85% to 95% were seen once. Sequencing used CD4+ T cells from PBMCs. These receptors all come from a human donor with Susac syndrome.

CDR3 region: CASSLGFLGGQETQYF. DNA for the CDR3: TGTGCCAGCAGCTTGGGATTTCTTGGAGGCCAAGAGACCCAGTACTTC. This chain links TRBV11-2 with TRBJ2-5; weak D call: TRBD2 (5 bases). The CDR3 consists of 16 residues. Trimming left V 3 bases short and J 1 base short, with 15 bases between. CDR1 is SGHAT and CDR2 is FQNNGV in the germline V gene.

This clonotype came up once. The V and J genes are TRBV7-2 and TRBJ1-2; maybe TRBD1 (5 bases). CDR1 and CDR2 (germline): SGHTA, FQGNSA. Between the trimmed V and J ends, which lost 3 bases and 1 base, there was a span of 15 bases. The CDR3 length is 16 residues. The CDR3 is CASSFPPGGLNYGYTF. CDR3 in DNA: TGTGCCAGCAGCTTCCCCCCCGGGGGTCTTAACTATGGCTACACCTTC.

V usage is TRBV13 and J usage is TRBJ1-1; perhaps TRBD1 as D (6 bases). The V gene's germline CDR1 is PRHDT and CDR2 FYEKMQ (reference sequence). Deletions cut 0 bases from V and 12 bases from J, with 17 bases between. This CDR3 spans 14 amino acids. CDR3 DNA sequence: TGTGCCAGCAGCTTAGGAGGGGGAGACAGGATAACTTTCTTT. As protein: CASSLGGGDRITFF.

The rearrangement links TRBV19 to TRBJ1-2; D is ambiguous. CDR1 is LNHDA and CDR2 is SQIVND in the germline V gene (reference sequence). The CDR3 totals 13 residues. Trimming stripped 5 bases from V and 7 bases from J, with 14 bases between. CDR3 in DNA: TGTGCCAGTAGTCCCCAAGGGAATGCTGGCTACACCTTC. Translated: CASSPQGNAGYTF.

Written as DNA, the CDR3 is TGTGCCAGCAGTGTGTTCGGGAAAGAGACCCAGTACTTC. Encoded protein: CASSVFGKETQYF. This chain joins TRBV2 and TRBJ2-5, with D tentatively TRBD2 (5 bases). This CDR3 is built from 13 residues. The germline gives CDR1 SNHLY, CDR2 FYNNEI. Trimming removed 4 bases from V and 3 bases from J, with 9 bases in between.

The chain uses TRBV12-3 or TRBV12-4 and TRBJ1-5, with 7 bases that match TRBD1. The junction had 6 bases not matched to a gene; V was cut back by 6 bases and J by 7 bases. The CDR3 consists of 13 residues. This CDR3 reads CASRRQGQQPQHF. DNA for the CDR3: TGTGCCAGCAGGCGACAGGGCCAGCAGCCCCAGCATTTT.

The chain combines TRBV18 with TRBJ2-1; no clear D. The CDR3 spans 15 residues. Looked up from germline, CDR1 is KGHSH and CDR2 is LQKENI. V shed 3 bases and J shed 2 bases, with 11 bases lying between them. This CDR3 reads CASSPKNNAYNEQFF. CDR3 bases: TGTGCCAGCTCACCGAAGAACAACGCCTACAATGAGCAGTTCTTC.

This chain uses TRBV2 with TRBJ1-2, with TRBD1 matching 7 bases. The germline V gene has CDR1 SNHLY and CDR2 FYNNEI. The CDR3 has 16 residues. The J segment lost 2 bases and the V segment lost 5 bases, leaving 11 bases of the junction unmatched. The CDR3 DNA reads TGTGCCAGCAGTCTCTACGGGACAGAATCCAACTATGGCTACACCTTC. This encodes CASSLYGTESNYGYTF.

The gene calls are TRBV3-1 and TRBJ2-5, with a possible D match to TRBD2 (7 bases). Looked up from germline, CDR1 is LGHDT and CDR2 is YNNKEL (reference sequence). This CDR3 contains 15 residues. Trimming cost V 3 bases and J 4 bases, with 15 bases left between them. CDR3 DNA: TGTGCCAGCAGCCAGGGCACAGGGAGGGGAGAGACCCAGTACTTC. Encoded protein: CASSQGTGRGETQYF.

The V gene is TRBV7-3, the J gene TRBJ1-5; possibly TRBD1 for D (5 bases). This CDR3 is built from 13 residues. Trimming pared 4 bases from V and 2 bases from J, leaving 6 bases between. Per germline, CDR1 SGHTA and CDR2 FQGTGA. Here the CDR3 reads CASSWDGNQPQHF. CDR3 coding DNA: TGTGCCAGCAGCTGGGACGGCAATCAGCCCCAGCATTTT.

CDR3 nucleotide sequence: TGTGCCAGCAGCATTGGGGTTCCGGGACAGGGGGCAGGGGAGCAGTACTTC. It specifies CASSIGVPGQGAGEQYF. V usage is TRBV5-6 and J usage is TRBJ2-7; 12 bases map to TRBD1. Germline CDR1 and CDR2: SGHDT and YYEEEE. J gave up 7 bases and V 4 bases, and 15 bases lay outside the gene matches. This CDR3 comprises 17 residues.

The CDR3 sequence: CASSLTGSGNTIYF. As DNA, the CDR3 is TGTGCCAGCAGCCTGACTGGTTCTGGAAACACCATATATTTT. This chain connects TRBV3-1 to TRBJ1-3; D is unresolved. Trimming took off 4 bases at V and 1 base at J, with 8 bases between the two ends. Germline-derived CDR1 and CDR2 are LGHDT and YNNKEL (reference sequence). There are 14 residues in the CDR3.

The chain has TRBV9 and TRBJ1-3; possible D gene TRBD1, 5 bases. Germline V gene data show CDR1 as SGDLS and CDR2 as YYNGEE. The CDR3 loop spans 14 amino acids. Trimming pared 2 bases from V and 9 bases from J, leaving 15 bases between. Here the CDR3 reads CASSVQGSGGTIYF. CDR3 in DNA: TGTGCCAGCAGCGTGCAGGGTTCAGGCGGCACCATATATTTT.

This rearrangement joins TRBV4-1 to TRBJ2-3, with D possibly being TRBD2 (6 bases). CDR1 and CDR2 (germline): MGHRA, YSYEKL. Trimming took 4 bases from V and 1 from J, leaving 9 bases between them. The CDR3 runs 14 residues. The CDR3: CASSLQRGTDTQYF. As DNA, the CDR3 is TGCGCCAGCAGCCTTCAGCGGGGCACAGATACGCAGTATTTT.

This clonotype was found once. The V and J genes are TRBV6-2 or TRBV6-3 and TRBJ2-7, with D perhaps matching TRBD1 (6 bases). Germline V gene lookup returns CDR1 MNHEY and CDR2 SVGEGT. This CDR3 comprises 14 residues. V lost 6 bases and J 5 bases, leaving 17 bases between the germline ends. The CDR3 DNA is TGTGCCAGCAGCTCCGCCGAGTGGGGGCACGAGCAGTACTTC. Protein product: CASSSAEWGHEQYF.

This rearrangement joins TRBV10-3 to TRBJ1-2; D gene ambiguous. The V and J ends lost 4 bases and 4 bases respectively, with 10 bases between them. The CDR3 has 13 amino acids. Germline CDR1 is ENHRY and CDR2 is SYGVKD. In DNA, the CDR3 is TGTGCCATCAGTGGGCAAACGGGCTATGGCTACACCTTC. Translation: CAISGQTGYGYTF.

The genes are TRBV29-1 and TRBJ2-5, with 9 bases aligning to TRBD2. From germline, CDR1 is SQVTM and CDR2 ANQGSEA. J lost 2 bases, V lost 1 base, and 5 bases had no gene match. The CDR3 spans 15 residues. In nucleotides, the CDR3 is TGCAGCGTTGAAGTTAGCGGGGGCGTGCAAGAGACCCAGTACTTC. This encodes CSVEVSGGVQETQYF.

The gene calls are TRBV7-9 and TRBJ2-7; D is unclear. CDR3 length: 13 residues. Trimming took 6 bases from V and 2 from J, leaving 11 bases between them. Germline loops: CDR1 SEHNR, CDR2 FQNEAQ (reference sequence). CDR3 amino acids: CASSLVGTYEQYF. In DNA form, the CDR3 reads TGTGCCAGCAGTTTGGTGGGGACCTACGAGCAGTACTTC.

The chain has TRBV2 and TRBJ1-5; D is unresolved. The germline V gene encodes CDR1 SNHLY and CDR2 FYNNEI. V lost 4 bases and J 1 base, leaving 20 bases between the germline ends. The CDR3 has 18 residues. The CDR3 nucleotides are TGTGCCAGCAGTGGGAATCTTCTGGCCATGACAAGCAATCAGCCCCAGCATTTT. The encoded protein is CASSGNLLAMTSNQPQHF. Supplemented by reference TRBV2 and TRBJ1-5, the full variable domain reads EPEVTQTPSHQVTQMGQEVILRCVPISNHLYFYWYRQILGQKVEFLVSFYNNEISEKSEIFDDQFSVERPDGSNFTLKIRSTKLEDSAMYFCASSGNLLAMTSNQPQHFGDGTRLSIL.

The genes are TRBV19 and TRBJ1-5; 8 nucleotides agree with TRBD1. The junction had 9 bases not matched to a gene; V was cut back by 11 bases and J by 9 bases. The germline V gene encodes CDR1 LNHDA and CDR2 SQIVND (reference sequence). There are 12 residues in the CDR3. CDR3 region: CASGQGGWPQHF. In DNA form, the CDR3 reads TGTGCCTCCGGACAGGGAGGATGGCCCCAGCATTTT.